This is a list of T cell receptor beta chains from one sample in a study of T cell changes during pregnancy in multiple sclerosis. Sequencing used immunoSEQ multiplex PCR; TCRdb keeps in-frame clones, though not all of them. The sample holds approximately 50,000 clones, approximately 94% seen once. The sequenced sample was CD4+ T cells from peripheral blood mononuclear cells, obtained in the third trimester of pregnancy. These receptors all come from a female donor with multiple sclerosis, enrolled in a pregnancy study. The CDR3 runs from the conserved cysteine through the conserved F or W. The order of the fields is CDR3 DNA, CDR3 protein, clone size, D gene, V gene, J gene. D genes are given only for firm matches. Clone size is not always given. Where it is, it says once, few, many or a class for expanded clones.

CDR3 DNA: TGTGCCAGCAGTGCTAGCGGCACAGATACGCAGTATTTT
CDR3 protein: CASSASGTDTQYF
clone size: -
D gene: -
V gene: TRBV6-4
J gene: TRBJ2-3

CDR3 DNA: TGTGCCAGCTCTAGCGACAGGGACCAGCCCCAGCATTTT
CDR3 protein: CASSSDRDQPQHF
clone size: -
D gene: TRBD1
V gene: TRBV18
J gene: TRBJ1-5

CDR3 DNA: TGTGCCAGCAAGACAGAAACTAACTATGGCTACACCTTC
CDR3 protein: CASKTETNYGYTF
clone size: -
D gene: -
V gene: TRBV2
J gene: TRBJ1-2

CDR3 DNA: TGCGCCAGCAGCCAAGACAGGGAAGTTGGTGAAGCTTTCTTT
CDR3 protein: CASSQDREVGEAFF
clone size: few
D gene: -
V gene: TRBV4-1
J gene: TRBJ1-1

CDR3 DNA: TGTGCCAGCAGCTTAGGTCTAGCGGGGGCCACAGATACGCAGTATTTT
CDR3 protein: CASSLGLAGATDTQYF
clone size: -
D gene: TRBD2
V gene: TRBV7-9
J gene: TRBJ2-3

CDR3 DNA: TGTGCCAGTAGTAAGCTAGCGGGAGTTAGTACCGGGGAGCTGTTTTTT
CDR3 protein: CASSKLAGVSTGELFF
clone size: -
D gene: TRBD2
V gene: TRBV19
J gene: TRBJ2-2

CDR3 DNA: TGTGCCAGCAGCCCCGGACAGGGTAGCACAGATACGCAGTATTTT
CDR3 protein: CASSPGQGSTDTQYF
clone size: -
D gene: TRBD1
V gene: TRBV11-2
J gene: TRBJ2-3

CDR3 DNA: TGTGCCAGCAGCAACCAAGGGGCCTGGGCCAAAAACATTCAGTACTTC
CDR3 protein: CASSNQGAWAKNIQYF
clone size: -
D gene: -
V gene: TRBV9
J gene: TRBJ2-4

CDR3 DNA: TGTGCCAGCAGCGTAGAGAGCTCAACCACCACAGATACGCAGTATTTT
CDR3 protein: CASSVESSTTTDTQYF
clone size: once
D gene: -
V gene: TRBV9
J gene: TRBJ2-3

CDR3 DNA: TGTGCCAGCAAAACATATTCCAATGAGCAGTTCTTC
CDR3 protein: CASKTYSNEQFF
clone size: -
D gene: -
V gene: TRBV28
J gene: TRBJ2-1

CDR3 DNA: TGTGCCAGCAGTCGAGGGGGGGCAGGTGAAGCTTTCTTT
CDR3 protein: CASSRGGAGEAFF
clone size: -
D gene: -
V gene: TRBV6-5
J gene: TRBJ1-1

CDR3 DNA: TGTGCCAGCAGCTTAGTTCGGGACTCTGGTCTAGACACCTTC
CDR3 protein: CASSLVRDSGLDTF
clone size: -
D gene: -
V gene: TRBV7-8
J gene: TRBJ1-2

CDR3 DNA: TGTGCTAGTGGTTTGGGTGTTGTGGGGGGAGAGCAGTACTTC
CDR3 protein: CASGLGVVGGEQYF
clone size: -
D gene: -
V gene: TRBV12-5
J gene: TRBJ2-7

CDR3 DNA: TGCGCCAGCTCCCCGTCAGGGTTGAAGAACACTGAAGCTTTCTTT
CDR3 protein: CASSPSGLKNTEAFF
clone size: -
D gene: -
V gene: TRBV5-1
J gene: TRBJ1-1

CDR3 DNA: TGTGCCAGCAGCCCCGTGAAGCGGGGGGACTTCGCGCAGTACTTC
CDR3 protein: CASSPVKRGDFAQYF
clone size: -
D gene: TRBD2
V gene: TRBV7-3
J gene: TRBJ2-5

CDR3 DNA: TGTGCCACCAGCAGGGGGGGGACAGGGTTGAACACTGAAGCTTTCTTT
CDR3 protein: CATSRGGTGLNTEAFF
clone size: -
D gene: TRBD1
V gene: TRBV15
J gene: TRBJ1-1

CDR3 DNA: TGTGCCAGCAGCTTAACCGACAGGCGAAATCAGCCCCAGCATTTT
CDR3 protein: CASSLTDRRNQPQHF
clone size: -
D gene: -
V gene: TRBV7-2
J gene: TRBJ1-5

CDR3 DNA: TGTGCCAGCTCACCTGTAACAGGGACCTATGGCTACACCTTC
CDR3 protein: CASSPVTGTYGYTF
clone size: -
D gene: -
V gene: TRBV18
J gene: TRBJ1-2

CDR3 DNA: TGTGCCAGCAGTTTGCGGGGGTCCTACAATGAGCAGTTCTTC
CDR3 protein: CASSLRGSYNEQFF
clone size: -
D gene: TRBD2
V gene: TRBV27
J gene: TRBJ2-1

CDR3 DNA: TGTGCCAGCGCGCCATCCGTATTAGCCAAAAACATTCAGTACTTC
CDR3 protein: CASAPSVLAKNIQYF
clone size: once
D gene: -
V gene: TRBV2
J gene: TRBJ2-4

CDR3 DNA: TGCAGCGTTGAAGACTGGCAGGGACAGGGATTTGATGGCTACACCTTC
CDR3 protein: CSVEDWQGQGFDGYTF
clone size: -
D gene: TRBD1
V gene: TRBV29-1
J gene: TRBJ1-2

CDR3 DNA: TGTGCCAGCAGTCGGACAGGGGATAGCACTGAAGCTTTCTTT
CDR3 protein: CASSRTGDSTEAFF
clone size: -
D gene: TRBD1
V gene: TRBV6-5
J gene: TRBJ1-1

CDR3 DNA: TGCGCCAGCAGCCAATTAGTTACGAGGGGGCAGGACACCGGGGAGCTGTTTTTT
CDR3 protein: CASSQLVTRGQDTGELFF
clone size: few
D gene: TRBD1
V gene: TRBV4-1
J gene: TRBJ2-2

CDR3 DNA: TGTGCCACCAGCAGAGGCGGGGGTGCCAACACCGGGGAGCTGTTTTTT
CDR3 protein: CATSRGGGANTGELFF
clone size: -
D gene: TRBD2
V gene: TRBV15
J gene: TRBJ2-2

CDR3 DNA: TGCAGCGTCAGGACAGGAGGGAAAAACATTCAGTACTTC
CDR3 protein: CSVRTGGKNIQYF
clone size: -
D gene: -
V gene: TRBV29-1
J gene: TRBJ2-4